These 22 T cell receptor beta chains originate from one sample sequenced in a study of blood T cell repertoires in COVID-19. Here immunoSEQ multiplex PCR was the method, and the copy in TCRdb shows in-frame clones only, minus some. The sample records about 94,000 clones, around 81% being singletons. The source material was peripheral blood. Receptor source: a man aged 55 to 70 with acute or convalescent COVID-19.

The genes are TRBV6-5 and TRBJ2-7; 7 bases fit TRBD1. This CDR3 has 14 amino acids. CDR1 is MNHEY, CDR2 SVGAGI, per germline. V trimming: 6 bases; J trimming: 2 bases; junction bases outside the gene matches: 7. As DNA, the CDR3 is TGTGCCAGCAGGGGGACAGTAACGGCCTACGAGCAGTACTTC. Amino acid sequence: CASRGTVTAYEQYF.

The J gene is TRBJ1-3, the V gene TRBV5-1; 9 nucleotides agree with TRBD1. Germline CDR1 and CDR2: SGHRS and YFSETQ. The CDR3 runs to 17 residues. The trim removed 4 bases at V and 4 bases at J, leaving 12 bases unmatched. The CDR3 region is CASSPGQGRLLGNTIYF. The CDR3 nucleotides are TGCGCCAGCAGCCCAGGACAGGGGCGATTGCTGGGAAACACCATATATTTT.

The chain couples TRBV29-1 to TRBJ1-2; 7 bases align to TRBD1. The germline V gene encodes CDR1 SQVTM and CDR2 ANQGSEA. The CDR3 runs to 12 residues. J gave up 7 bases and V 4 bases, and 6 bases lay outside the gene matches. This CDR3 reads CSVVTGTFGYTF. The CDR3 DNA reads TGCAGCGTTGTGACAGGGACGTTTGGCTACACCTTC.

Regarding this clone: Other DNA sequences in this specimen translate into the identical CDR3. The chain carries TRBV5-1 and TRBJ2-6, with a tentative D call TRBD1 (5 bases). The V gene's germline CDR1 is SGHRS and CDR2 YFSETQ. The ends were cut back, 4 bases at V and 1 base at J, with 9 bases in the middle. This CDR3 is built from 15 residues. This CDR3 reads CASSLDSSGANVLTF. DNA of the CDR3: TGCGCCAGCAGCCTCGACAGTTCTGGGGCCAACGTCCTGACTTTC.

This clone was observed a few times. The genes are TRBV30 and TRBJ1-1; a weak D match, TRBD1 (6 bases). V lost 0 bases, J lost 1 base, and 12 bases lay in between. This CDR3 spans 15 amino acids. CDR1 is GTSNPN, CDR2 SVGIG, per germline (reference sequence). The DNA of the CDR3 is TGTGCCTGGAGTGTAACAGGGAGACAGAACACTGAAGCTTTCTTT. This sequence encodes CAWSVTGRQNTEAFF. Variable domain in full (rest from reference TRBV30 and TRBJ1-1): SQTIHQWPATLVQPVGSPLSLECTVEGTSNPNLYWYRQAAGRGLQLLFYSVGIGQISSEVPQNLSASRPQDRQFILSSKKLLLSDSGFYLCAWSVTGRQNTEAFFGQGTRLTVV.

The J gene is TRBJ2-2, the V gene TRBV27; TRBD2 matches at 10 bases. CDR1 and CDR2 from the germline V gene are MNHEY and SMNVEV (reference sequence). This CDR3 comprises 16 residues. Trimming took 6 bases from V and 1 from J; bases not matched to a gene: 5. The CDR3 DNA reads TGTGCCAGCAGCCCTAGACTAGCGGGGAACACCGGGGAGCTGTTTTTT. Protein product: CASSPRLAGNTGELFF.

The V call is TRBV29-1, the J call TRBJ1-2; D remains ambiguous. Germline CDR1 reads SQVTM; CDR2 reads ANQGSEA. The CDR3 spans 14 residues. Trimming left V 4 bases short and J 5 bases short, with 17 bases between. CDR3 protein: CSVGSDTRKYGYTF. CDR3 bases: TGCAGCGTTGGAAGTGACACAAGGAAGTATGGCTACACCTTC. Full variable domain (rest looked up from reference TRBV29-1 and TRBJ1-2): SAVISQKPSRDICQRGTSLTIQCQVDSQVTMMFWYRQQPGQSLTLIATANQGSEATYESGFVIDKFPISRPNLTFSTLTVSNMSPEDSSIYLCSVGSDTRKYGYTFGSGTRLTVV.

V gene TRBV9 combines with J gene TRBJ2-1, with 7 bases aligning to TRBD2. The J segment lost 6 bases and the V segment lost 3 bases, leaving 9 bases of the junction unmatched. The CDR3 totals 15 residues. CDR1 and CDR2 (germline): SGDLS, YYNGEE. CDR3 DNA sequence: TGTGCCAGCAGCGGACTAGCCGTGGACCTCAATGAGCAGTTCTTC. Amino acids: CASSGLAVDLNEQFF.

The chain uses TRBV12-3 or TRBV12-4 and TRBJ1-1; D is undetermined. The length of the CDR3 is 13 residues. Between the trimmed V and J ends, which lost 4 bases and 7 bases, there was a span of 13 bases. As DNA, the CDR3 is TGTGCCAGCAGTTCCTCGGGTTGGGTTGAAGCTTTCTTT. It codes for CASSSSGWVEAFF.

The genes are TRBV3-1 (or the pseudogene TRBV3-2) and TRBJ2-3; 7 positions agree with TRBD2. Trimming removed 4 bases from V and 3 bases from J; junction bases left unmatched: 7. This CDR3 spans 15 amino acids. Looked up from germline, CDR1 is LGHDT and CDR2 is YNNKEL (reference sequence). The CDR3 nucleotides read TGTGCCAGCAGCCCCGGGGAGGGGCAGACAGATACGCAGTATTTT. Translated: CASSPGEGQTDTQYF.

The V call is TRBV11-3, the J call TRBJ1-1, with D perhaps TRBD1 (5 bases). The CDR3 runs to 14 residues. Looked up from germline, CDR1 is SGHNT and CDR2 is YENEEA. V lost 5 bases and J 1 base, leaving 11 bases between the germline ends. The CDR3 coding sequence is TGTGCCAGCAGCGCGACAGCCACGAACACTGAAGCTTTCTTT. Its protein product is CASSATATNTEAFF.

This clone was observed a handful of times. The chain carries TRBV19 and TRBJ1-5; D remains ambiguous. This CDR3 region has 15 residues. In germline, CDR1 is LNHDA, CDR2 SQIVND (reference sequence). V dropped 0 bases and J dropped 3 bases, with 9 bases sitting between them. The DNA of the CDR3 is TGTGCCAGTAGTATAGATTTCACAGACAATCAGCCCCAGCATTTT. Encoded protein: CASSIDFTDNQPQHF.

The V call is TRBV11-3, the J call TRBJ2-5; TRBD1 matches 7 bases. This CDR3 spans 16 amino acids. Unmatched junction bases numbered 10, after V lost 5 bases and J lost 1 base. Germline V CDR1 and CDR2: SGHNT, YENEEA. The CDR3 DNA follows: TGTGCCAGCAGCGATGGACAGGCCACCGGCCAAGAGACCCAGTACTTC. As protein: CASSDGQATGQETQYF.

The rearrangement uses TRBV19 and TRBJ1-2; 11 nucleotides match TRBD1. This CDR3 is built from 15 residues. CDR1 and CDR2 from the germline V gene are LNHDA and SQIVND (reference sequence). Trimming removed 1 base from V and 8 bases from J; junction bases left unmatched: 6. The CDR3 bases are TGTGCCAGTAGTATAGCCGGACAGGGGGCTAACGGCTACACCTTC. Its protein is CASSIAGQGANGYTF. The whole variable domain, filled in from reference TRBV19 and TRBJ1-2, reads DGGITQSPKYLFRKEGQNVTLSCEQNLNHDAMYWYRQDPGQGLRLIYYSQIVNDFQKGDIAEGYSVSREKKESFPLTVTSAQKNPTAFYLCASSIAGQGANGYTFGSGTRLTVV.

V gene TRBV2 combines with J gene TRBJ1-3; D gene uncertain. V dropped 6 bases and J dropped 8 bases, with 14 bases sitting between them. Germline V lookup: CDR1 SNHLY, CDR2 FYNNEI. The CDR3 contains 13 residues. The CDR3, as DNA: TGTGCCAGCAGCGTCAGGAGGCGGGACACCATATATTTT. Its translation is CASSVRRRDTIYF.

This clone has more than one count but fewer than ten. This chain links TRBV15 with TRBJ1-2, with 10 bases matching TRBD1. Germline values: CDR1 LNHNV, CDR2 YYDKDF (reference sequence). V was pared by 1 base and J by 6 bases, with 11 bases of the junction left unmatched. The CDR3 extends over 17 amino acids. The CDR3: CATSRGDRGRSSDGYTF. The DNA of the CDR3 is TGTGCCACCAGCAGAGGCGACAGGGGGCGATCCTCGGATGGCTACACCTTC.

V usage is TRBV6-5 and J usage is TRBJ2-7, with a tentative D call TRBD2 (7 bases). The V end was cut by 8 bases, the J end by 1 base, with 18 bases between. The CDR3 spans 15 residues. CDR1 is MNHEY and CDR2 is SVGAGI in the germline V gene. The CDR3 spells CASSFRGGASYEQYF. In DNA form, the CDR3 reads TGTGCCAGCTCTTTTCGTGGGGGGGCATCCTACGAGCAGTACTTC.

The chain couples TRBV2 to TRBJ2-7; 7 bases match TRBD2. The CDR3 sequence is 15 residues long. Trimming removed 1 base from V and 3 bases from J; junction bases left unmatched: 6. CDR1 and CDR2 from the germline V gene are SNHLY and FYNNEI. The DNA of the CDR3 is TGTGCCAGCAGTGAAGGGGAGGGCTTCTACTACGAGCAGTACTTC. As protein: CASSEGEGFYYEQYF. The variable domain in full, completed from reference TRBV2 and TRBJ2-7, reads EPEVTQTPSHQVTQMGQEVILRCVPISNHLYFYWYRQILGQKVEFLVSFYNNEISEKSEIFDDQFSVERPDGSNFTLKIRSTKLEDSAMYFCASSEGEGFYYEQYFGPGTRLTVT.

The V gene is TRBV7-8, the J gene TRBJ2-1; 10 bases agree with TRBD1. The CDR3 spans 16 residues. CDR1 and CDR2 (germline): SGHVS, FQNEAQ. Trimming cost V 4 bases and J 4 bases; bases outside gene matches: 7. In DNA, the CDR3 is TGTGCCAGCAGCTCAGCCGGGACAGGGGCTTACAATGAGCAGTTCTTC. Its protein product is CASSSAGTGAYNEQFF.

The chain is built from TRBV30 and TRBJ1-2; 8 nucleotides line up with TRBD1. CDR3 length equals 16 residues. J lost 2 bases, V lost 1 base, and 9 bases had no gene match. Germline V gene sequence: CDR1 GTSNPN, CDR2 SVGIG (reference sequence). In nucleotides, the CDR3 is TGTGCCTGGAGTGCGAGTTACAGGGGGATAAACTATGGCTACACCTTC. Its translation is CAWSASYRGINYGYTF.

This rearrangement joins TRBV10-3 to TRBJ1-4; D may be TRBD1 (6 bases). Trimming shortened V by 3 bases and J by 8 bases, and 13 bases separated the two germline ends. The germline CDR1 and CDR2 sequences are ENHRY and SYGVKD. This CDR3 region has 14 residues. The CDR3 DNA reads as TGTGCCATCAGTGAACAGGGTTCCCTGGAAAAACTGTTTTTT. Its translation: CAISEQGSLEKLFF.

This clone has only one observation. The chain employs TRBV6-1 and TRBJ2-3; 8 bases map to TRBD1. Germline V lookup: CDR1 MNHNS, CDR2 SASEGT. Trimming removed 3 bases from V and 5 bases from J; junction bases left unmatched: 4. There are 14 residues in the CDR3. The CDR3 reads CASSDPDRGDTQYF. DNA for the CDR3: TGTGCCAGCAGTGACCCCGACAGGGGAGATACGCAGTATTTT.